This T cell receptor (beta chain) stems from a study of naive and memory T cell subsets. Study findings and constraints: Diversity fell and Gini index rose from naive through CM, EM, EMRA. Naive repertoires, especially CD8, held a few larger clonotypes, possibly memory cells re-expressing CD45RA.

CDR3 length equals 14 residues. Germline V gene lookup returns CDR1 DFQATT and CDR2 SNEGSKA (reference sequence). V lost 6 bases to trimming and J lost 0 bases; unmatched junction nucleotides: 4. In regard to this clonotype: Its target is not known.

The beta constant-region primer was an equimolar mix of two oligonucleotides covering TRBC1 and TRBC2. Four rounds of PCR amplified the ligated cDNA using nested alpha and beta constant-region primers plus SP2. A 12-nucleotide UMI and the SP2 primer were added to the cDNA 3' end by oligonucleotide ligation. TCRdb passed the UMI-ligation and nested PCR reads through MiXCR, listing each CDR3 protein once. Of roughly 83,000 distinct CDR3 sequences listed, approximately 10% are singletons. The sample taken for sequencing was naive CD4+ T cells from blood. The TCR originated in a human donor in good health. This sequence joins TRBV20-1 and TRBJ2-1; 8 bases are a match to TRBD2. CDR3 nucleotide sequence: TGCAGTGCAAAGAGCGGGAGCTCCTACAATGAGCAGTTCTTC. The encoded protein is CSAKSGSSYNEQFF.